A few counts support the clone carrying this T cell receptor beta chain. Per the germline V gene, CDR1 is MDHEN and CDR2 is SYDVKM. The V and J ends lost 3 bases and 4 bases respectively, with 15 bases between them. CDR3 length: 15 residues. The data derive from a study of blood T cell repertoires in COVID-19. Assay: immunoSEQ multiplex PCR; the TCRdb copy retains only in-frame clones and omits some. This sample carries roughly 300,000 clones, approximately 92% of them seen once, and the ten largest clones take approximately 1.2%. Donors of Cohort 3 who recovered were those that had two negative PCRs, clearance, or symptom resolution.

Input material: PBMCs or T cells enriched from blood (not recorded which). The TCR comes from a woman aged 25-40 years who had recovered from COVID-19. This rearrangement joins TRBV28 to TRBJ1-2; D uncertain. DNA of the CDR3: TGTGCCAGCAGTTTGGGCAGTCCATCAGGCTATGGCTACACCTTC. Translation: CASSLGSPSGYGYTF.